This T cell receptor (beta chain) was recovered during a study of control samples from healthy donors and cancer patients. In its sample, this clone was seen once. This CDR3 has 12 amino acids. The J segment lost 13 bases and the V segment lost 4 bases, leaving 11 bases of the junction unmatched. Germline V CDR1 and CDR2: SGHDT, YYEEEE. The data were produced by immunoSEQ multiplex PCR, yet TCRdb's version contains in-frame clones alone and is incomplete. The sample carries about 48,000 clones, over 90% recorded once. The sequenced sample consisted of PBMCs. The TCR was taken from a woman in her 50s with head and neck cancer. The chain combines TRBV5-6 with TRBJ2-7, with TRBD2 matching 7 bases. The CDR3 coding sequence is TGTGCCAGCAGCCTCTACCGTGGGGGGGAATACTTC. This sequence encodes CASSLYRGGEYF.